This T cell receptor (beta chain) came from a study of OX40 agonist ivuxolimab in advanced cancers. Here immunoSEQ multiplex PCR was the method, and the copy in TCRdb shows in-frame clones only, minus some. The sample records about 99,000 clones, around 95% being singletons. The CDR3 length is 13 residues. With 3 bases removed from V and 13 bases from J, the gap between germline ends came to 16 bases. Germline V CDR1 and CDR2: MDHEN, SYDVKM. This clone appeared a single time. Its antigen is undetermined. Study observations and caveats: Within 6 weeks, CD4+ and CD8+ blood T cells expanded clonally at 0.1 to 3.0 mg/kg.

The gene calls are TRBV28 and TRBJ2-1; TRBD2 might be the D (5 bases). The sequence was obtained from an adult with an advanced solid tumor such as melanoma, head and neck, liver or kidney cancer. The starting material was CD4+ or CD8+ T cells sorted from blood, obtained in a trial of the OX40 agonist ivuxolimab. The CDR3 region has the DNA TGTGCCAGCAGTTTGTTAGCTGGAGCGGACCAGTTCTTC. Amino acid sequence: CASSLLAGADQFF.